What follows are 18 T cell receptor beta chains derived from one specimen sequenced in a study of blood T cell repertoires in COVID-19. Sequenced by immunoSEQ multiplex PCR; TCRdb stores in-frame clones only, minus some. The table records some 50,000 clones, about four fifths of them present only once. The sample consisted of peripheral blood. These receptors all come from a woman over 75 with acute or convalescent COVID-19.

The chain couples TRBV7-2 to TRBJ2-1; no definite D call. Germline V gives CDR1 SGHTA, CDR2 FQGNSA. There are 15 residues in the CDR3. Trimming shortened V by 5 bases and J by 6 bases, and 17 bases separated the two germline ends. This CDR3 reads CASSPGLKEGNEQFF. Here the CDR3 DNA reads TGTGCCAGCAGCCCAGGTCTAAAGGAAGGCAATGAGCAGTTCTTC.

The chain carries TRBV28 and TRBJ1-2, with 7 nucleotides matching TRBD1. The V segment lost 5 bases and the J segment 4 bases; nucleotides outside the gene matches: 4. The CDR3 is made up of 13 amino acids. Germline values: CDR1 MDHEN, CDR2 SYDVKM. DNA of the CDR3: TGTGCCAGCAGTCCAGGGGGAACCTATGGCTACACCTTC. It is translated as CASSPGGTYGYTF.

The chain is built from TRBV7-8 and TRBJ2-3, with 15 nucleotides matching TRBD2. The CDR3 is made up of 18 amino acids. V shed 5 bases and J 6 bases; nucleotides not matched to a gene: 12. The germline gives CDR1 SGHVS, CDR2 FQNEAQ. The CDR3 loop reads CASSAAGLAGGSRDTQYF. CDR3 sequence (DNA): TGTGCCAGCAGCGCCGCGGGACTAGCGGGGGGATCCCGGGATACGCAGTATTTT.

The V gene is TRBV5-1, the J gene TRBJ1-6; a possible D gene is TRBD1 (6 bases). CDR1 SGHRS and CDR2 YFSETQ come from the germline V gene. V was trimmed by 4 bases and J by 14 bases, leaving 13 bases between them. The CDR3 is 12 amino acids. The CDR3 DNA reads TGCGCCAGCAGCCTCCCGGACAGTTCCCTCCACTTT. It is translated as CASSLPDSSLHF.

The gene calls are TRBV5-5 and TRBJ2-7, with 7 bases matching TRBD1. There are 12 residues in the CDR3. Trimming at V came to 1 base and at J to 6 bases, leaving 1 base not matched to a gene. CDR1 is SGHKS and CDR2 is YYEKEE in the germline V gene (reference sequence). The CDR3 sequence: CASSLTGAEQYF. For the CDR3, the DNA is TGTGCCAGCAGCTTGACAGGGGCCGAGCAGTACTTC.

The chain carries TRBV5-1 and TRBJ1-3, with 12 positions matching TRBD1. V shed 2 bases and J 0 bases; nucleotides not matched to a gene: 6. Germline values: CDR1 SGHRS, CDR2 YFSETQ. The CDR3 length is 18 residues. CDR3 DNA sequence: TGCGCCAGCAGCTTTACCGGGACAGGGGGCCTCTCTGGAAACACCATATATTTT. Encoded protein: CASSFTGTGGLSGNTIYF.

This chain links TRBV10-1 with TRBJ1-1, with D unresolved. CDR3 length: 14 amino acids. The germline V gene has CDR1 WNHNN and CDR2 SYGVQD (reference sequence). With 2 bases removed from V and 6 bases from J, the gap between germline ends came to 13 bases. The CDR3 DNA sequence: TGCGCCAGCAGTGAGCACCGACATTCGGCTGAAGCTTTCTTT. Its translation is CASSEHRHSAEAFF.

This chain connects TRBV5-1 to TRBJ2-5; possibly TRBD2 for D (5 bases). V lost 0 bases, J lost 4 bases, and 13 bases lay in between. The germline CDR1 and CDR2 sequences are SGHRS and YFSETQ. CDR3 length: 15 amino acids. For the CDR3, the DNA is TGCGCCAGCAGCTTGGAGCCCGCGGGTGGAGAGACCCAGTACTTC. It yields the protein CASSLEPAGGETQYF.

A few counts support this clone. The J gene is TRBJ2-3, the V gene TRBV7-2, with 11 bases that match TRBD2. Germline lookup yields CDR1 SGHTA and CDR2 FQGNSA. After removal of 0 bases from V and 2 bases from J, the junction contained 13 bases not matched to a gene. CDR3 length: 20 residues. This CDR3 is CASSLAPFHLSGGDTDTQYF. The CDR3, as DNA: TGTGCCAGCAGCTTAGCCCCTTTCCACCTTAGCGGGGGGGACACAGATACGCAGTATTTT.

CDR3 in amino acids: CASSRQGNTEAFF. As DNA, the CDR3 is TGTGCCAGCAGCCGACAGGGGAACACTGAAGCTTTCTTT. This sequence joins TRBV3-1 (or the pseudogene TRBV3-2) and TRBJ1-1, with TRBD1 identical over 7 bases. J gave up 1 base and V 4 bases, and 0 bases lay outside the gene matches. The V gene's germline CDR1 is LGHDT and CDR2 YNNKEL (reference sequence). This CDR3 has 13 residues.

The CDR3 protein is CASSSSGSGTGELFF. The CDR3 nucleotides are TGTGCCAGCAGCTCCAGCGGGAGTGGCACCGGGGAGCTGTTTTTT. V gene TRBV5-4 combines with J gene TRBJ2-2; TRBD2 matches at 8 bases. The germline V gene has CDR1 SGHNT and CDR2 YYREEE (reference sequence). V lost 3 bases, J lost 4 bases, and 5 bases stayed unmatched. The CDR3 runs to 15 residues. Based on the CDR3 plus reference TRBV5-4 and TRBJ2-2, the full variable domain is ETGVTQSPTHLIKTRGQQVTLRCSSQSGHNTVSWYQQALGQGPQFIFQYYREEENGRGNFPPRFSGLQFPNYSSELNVNALELDDSALYLCASSSSGSGTGELFFGEGSRLTVL.

The chain uses TRBV5-1 and TRBJ1-2, with TRBD1 matching over 9 bases. Germline lookup yields CDR1 SGHRS and CDR2 YFSETQ. CDR3 length equals 18 residues. The ends lost 0 bases at V and 7 bases at J; junction bases unmatched: 16. The CDR3 here is CASSLEFGGQGGFGGYTF. The CDR3 nucleotides read TGCGCCAGCAGCTTGGAATTTGGGGGACAGGGCGGATTTGGTGGCTACACCTTC.

J is TRBJ2-5 and V is TRBV3-1 (or the pseudogene TRBV3-2); D gene ambiguous. V dropped 1 base and J dropped 12 bases, with 12 bases sitting between them. CDR3 length: 12 residues. The germline CDR1 and CDR2 sequences are LGHDT and YNNKEL (reference sequence). DNA of the CDR3: TGTGCCAGCAGCCAAGGGTCCAGCGTGGAGTACTTC. Translation: CASSQGSSVEYF.

The chain combines TRBV19 with TRBJ2-5; D is perhaps TRBD1 (6 bases). V shed 8 bases and J shed 3 bases, with 16 bases lying between them. Germline loops: CDR1 LNHDA, CDR2 SQIVND (reference sequence). The CDR3 spans 14 residues. CDR3 protein: CASASGTPKETQYF. In DNA, the CDR3 is TGTGCCAGTGCATCCGGGACACCAAAAGAGACCCAGTACTTC.

CDR3 loop: CASSGGGLAIADTQYF. The CDR3 DNA reads TGTGCCAGCAGTGGGGGGGGACTAGCGATCGCAGATACGCAGTATTTT. The rearrangement joins TRBV2 to TRBJ2-3; TRBD2 agrees at 10 bases. Germline V lookup: CDR1 SNHLY, CDR2 FYNNEI. This CDR3 spans 16 amino acids. Trimming took 4 bases from V and 4 from J; bases not matched to a gene: 8. Drawing the rest from reference TRBV2 and TRBJ2-3, the complete variable domain is EPEVTQTPSHQVTQMGQEVILRCVPISNHLYFYWYRQILGQKVEFLVSFYNNEISEKSEIFDDQFSVERPDGSNFTLKIRSTKLEDSAMYFCASSGGGLAIADTQYFGPGTRLTVL.

This clone came up once. The V call is TRBV7-2, the J call TRBJ2-7, with 7 bases identical to TRBD1. Per the germline V gene, CDR1 is SGHTA and CDR2 is FQGNSA. This CDR3 spans 13 amino acids. V trimming: 8 bases; J trimming: 3 bases; junction bases outside the gene matches: 7. CDR3 nucleotide sequence: TGTGCCAGCTTAAGACAGGGTGGCTACGAGCAGTACTTC. Amino acid sequence: CASLRQGGYEQYF.

The V call is TRBV2, the J call TRBJ2-3; 9 bases are shared with TRBD2. V lost 4 bases, J lost 3 bases, and 2 bases stayed unmatched. CDR1 SNHLY and CDR2 FYNNEI come from the germline V gene. This CDR3 is 14 amino acids long. The DNA for the CDR3 is TGTGCCAGCAGTGGCGGGGGGGCGACAGATACGCAGTATTTT. Translated: CASSGGGATDTQYF.

Note on this clone: The junction does not match germline at one end; this may be a read error. CDR3 in amino acids: CASSLTQEVPAF. The CDR3 nucleotides read TGTGCCAGCAGTTTAACTCAAGAAGTCCCCGCGTTT. V and J are TRBV28 and TRBJ1-4; D is unclear. The germline V gene encodes CDR1 MDHEN and CDR2 SYDVKM. The CDR3 totals 12 residues.